A selection of T cell receptor beta chains follows, all from one sample in a study of T cell clones after liver transplantation. Method: immunoSEQ multiplex PCR; TCRdb's copy keeps in-frame clones and lacks some. Here the sample spans roughly 20,000 clones, around 90% being singletons. The specimen comprised CD8+ T cells from blood, sampled before liver transplant. These TCRs come from a human donor who received a liver transplant. Each CDR3 is given with its conserved first and last residue. Fields, in order: J gene, CDR3 length, D gene, clone size, V gene, CDR3 DNA, CDR3 protein. The D gene is left open where the match is weak. Rows may omit the clone size; those that give it use once, few, many or a size class.

TRBJ2-7 | 12 | TRBD2 | - | TRBV5-1 | TGCGCCAGCAGCCCAGCGGGAGTCGAGCAGTACTTC | CASSPAGVEQYF
TRBJ1-2 | 14 | TRBD1 | - | TRBV9 | TGTGCCAGCAGCGTAGGGGACAGGGGCTATGGCTACACCTTC | CASSVGDRGYGYTF
TRBJ1-5 | 15 | - | - | TRBV5-1 | TGCGCCAGCAGCTTGGCCGGGGGAAGCAATCAGCCCCAGCATTTT | CASSLAGGSNQPQHF
TRBJ2-7 | 14 | - | - | TRBV7-6 | TGTGCCAGCAGCTTAGATCCGGGATACTACGAGCAGTACTTC | CASSLDPGYYEQYF
TRBJ2-3 | 12 | - | - | TRBV27 | TGTGCCAGCAGTTTATTGGCAGATACGCAGTATTTT | CASSLLADTQYF
TRBJ2-7 | 15 | TRBD2 | - | TRBV19 | TGTGCCAGTAGTATTGGGGGACTAGCCCCCTACGAGCAGTACTTC | CASSIGGLAPYEQYF
TRBJ2-2 | 14 | - | once | TRBV19 | TGTGCCAGTAGTATTTTAGACTTTCCCGGGGAGCTGTTTTTT | CASSILDFPGELFF
TRBJ2-2 | 14 | - | once | TRBV27 | TGTGCCAGCAGTTTCGGTCGGAACACCGGGGAGCTGTTTTTT | CASSFGRNTGELFF
TRBJ2-7 | 13 | - | - | TRBV6-6 | TGTGCCTCCCAAAGGCAAGGGTGGGACGAGCAGTACTTC | CASQRQGWDEQYF
TRBJ1-5 | 13 | - | - | TRBV30 | TGTGCCTGGAGTGACTCATTCAATCAGCCCCAGCATTTT | CAWSDSFNQPQHF
TRBJ2-3 | 17 | TRBD1 | - | TRBV23-1 | TGCGCCAGCAGTCAACTTAGACGTGACAGGGTGGGAGATACGCAGTATTTT | CASSQLRRDRVGDTQYF
TRBJ1-5 | 14 | - | - | TRBV28 | TGTGCCAGCAGTCCCTCACGACCCCTTCCAAACCAGCATTTT | CASSPSRPLPNQHF
TRBJ2-7 | 13 | - | - | TRBV18 | TGTGCCAGCTCATACCTCACCCCCAACGAGCAGTACTTC | CASSYLTPNEQYF
TRBJ1-1 | 13 | - | - | TRBV27 | TGTGCCAGCAGTTTTCAGGCGAACACTGAAGCTTTCTTT | CASSFQANTEAFF
TRBJ1-5 | 15 | - | - | TRBV7-2 | TGTGCCAGCAGCTTAGTTCCGGCCGGGAATCAGCCCCAGCATTTT | CASSLVPAGNQPQHF
TRBJ1-5 | 15 | - | - | TRBV28 | TGTGCCAGCAGTTTCGGGGTAACAGCGGGTCAGCCCCAGCATTTT | CASSFGVTAGQPQHF
TRBJ1-1 | 13 | - | - | TRBV27 | TGTGCCACGGGGATGGGGGGCGCCACTGAAGCTTTCTTT | CATGMGGATEAFF
TRBJ1-2 | 14 | - | - | TRBV29-1 | TGCAGCGTTGATGGGAAGGGAGACCTCTATGGCTACACCTTC | CSVDGKGDLYGYTF
TRBJ2-3 | 14 | - | - | TRBV9 | TGTGCCAGCAGCGTAGGAACCAGGACAGATACGCAGTATTTT | CASSVGTRTDTQYF
TRBJ2-1 | 12 | - | - | TRBV6-5 | TGTGCCAGCAGTTTTGGACAGAATGAGCAGTTCTTC | CASSFGQNEQFF
TRBJ1-2 | 13 | TRBD1 | - | TRBV27 | TGTGCCAGCAGTTTTCCGGGACAGGGGGCAGTCACCTTC | CASSFPGQGAVTF
TRBJ1-5 | 14 | - | few | TRBV4-1 | TGCGCCAGCAGCTTAGGCAGGGGCAATCAGCCCCAGCATTTT | CASSLGRGNQPQHF
TRBJ1-1 | 14 | - | - | TRBV5-6 | TGTGCCAGCAGATATTATGGCGGGAACACTGAAGCTTTCTTT | CASRYYGGNTEAFF
TRBJ2-5 | 15 | - | - | TRBV5-4 | TGTGCCAGCAGCTTTATCGGGGGCCCCCAAGAGACCCAGTACTTC | CASSFIGGPQETQYF
TRBJ1-2 | 13 | TRBD1 | - | TRBV27 | TGTGCCAGCAGGGAATCAGGGGGCTATGGCTACACCTTC | CASRESGGYGYTF
TRBJ2-1 | 14 | - | - | TRBV2 | TGTGCCAGCAGTGAAGCGCCAGAAGCCAATGAGCAGTTCTTC | CASSEAPEANEQFF
TRBJ2-4 | 18 | TRBD2 | - | TRBV7-9 | TGTGCCAGCAGCCTCGGGACTAGCGGGAACGGGGCCAAAAACATTCAGTACTTC | CASSLGTSGNGAKNIQYF
TRBJ2-7 | 15 | - | - | TRBV2 | TGTGCCAGCAGTGACGTACTCCTCGGGTCCTACGAGCAGTACTTC | CASSDVLLGSYEQYF
TRBJ1-5 | 14 | - | once | TRBV27 | TGTGCCAGCAGTTTAAGGGACAAAGATCAGCCCCAGCATTTT | CASSLRDKDQPQHF
TRBJ2-3 | 12 | - | - | TRBV30 | TGTGCCTGGAGCCATAGGAGGGATACGCAGTATTTT | CAWSHRRDTQYF
TRBJ2-3 | 17 | TRBD2 | - | TRBV14 | TGTGCCAGCAGCCCTGTCGGTTCGGCGGGAGAACTAGATACGCAGTATTTT | CASSPVGSAGELDTQYF
TRBJ1-2 | 12 | - | - | TRBV27 | TGTGCCAGCAGTGAGCATAACTATGGCTACACCTTC | CASSEHNYGYTF
TRBJ2-5 | 16 | TRBD2 | - | TRBV27 | TGTGCCAGCAGTCCGCCCACGGAGCGGGGTCCAGAGACCCAGTACTTC | CASSPPTERGPETQYF
TRBJ1-1 | 13 | TRBD1 | - | TRBV28 | TGTGCCAGCAGAGCGACAGGGGACACTGAAGCTTTCTTT | CASRATGDTEAFF
TRBJ1-2 | 15 | - | - | TRBV6-1 | TGTGCCAGCCCCCGGACTGAAGACGGCTTCTATGGCTACACCTTC | CASPRTEDGFYGYTF
TRBJ1-1 | 15 | - | medium-sized | TRBV28 | TGTGCCAGCAGTTTTGTGGGCAGGGGATTCACTGAAGCTTTCTTT | CASSFVGRGFTEAFF
TRBJ1-5 | 15 | - | few | TRBV7-3 | TGTGCCAGCAGCCCTACCAAAGCTGGGAATCAGCCCCAGCATTTT | CASSPTKAGNQPQHF
TRBJ2-1 | 15 | TRBD2 | - | TRBV27 | TGTGCCAGCACCGAAGCGGGAGAATTGCACAATGAGCAGTTCTTC | CASTEAGELHNEQFF
TRBJ2-7 | 15 | TRBD2 | - | TRBV23-1 | TGCGCCAGCAGCCGACCGGGACTAGCCATCTACGAGCAGTACTTC | CASSRPGLAIYEQYF
TRBJ2-3 | 12 | - | - | TRBV15 | TGTGCCACCAGCAGAGGAACAGATACGCAGTATTTT | CATSRGTDTQYF
TRBJ1-5 | 14 | TRBD1 | - | TRBV28 | TGTGCCAGCAGTTCCAGGGGGAGCAATCAGCCCCAGCATTTT | CASSSRGSNQPQHF
TRBJ1-2 | 11 | - | - | TRBV2 | TGTGCCACCGTTAAAGGTGCCGGCTACACCTTC | CATVKGAGYTF
TRBJ2-1 | 11 | - | - | TRBV5-1 | TGCGCCAGCAGCTTGGGAAGTGAGCAGTTCTTC | CASSLGSEQFF
TRBJ2-1 | 14 | TRBD2 | - | TRBV27 | TGTGCCAGCGGGGCTAGCGGGTGGAACAATGAGCAGTTCTTC | CASGASGWNNEQFF
TRBJ1-5 | 13 | - | - | TRBV5-1 | TGCGCCAGCAGTCTTACAGGGAATCAGCCCCAGCATTTT | CASSLTGNQPQHF
TRBJ1-1 | 14 | TRBD1 | - | TRBV30 | TGTGCCTGGAGTCCCGGGACAGGTTACACTGAAGCTTTCTTT | CAWSPGTGYTEAFF
TRBJ2-7 | 14 | - | - | TRBV4-3 | TGCGCCAGCAGCCAGCACCGGGACACCTACGAGCAGTACTTC | CASSQHRDTYEQYF
TRBJ2-7 | 16 | - | - | TRBV4-1 | TGCGCCAGCAGCCAAATATGGGGAGACAGGCTGTACGAGCAGTACTTC | CASSQIWGDRLYEQYF
TRBJ1-5 | 15 | - | - | TRBV28 | TGTGCCAGCAGCAGACCCGTCTATAGCAATCAGCCCCAGCATTTT | CASSRPVYSNQPQHF
TRBJ2-2 | 19 | TRBD2 | - | TRBV28 | TGTGCCAGCAGTCCACCCTACCCCGGGACTAGCGGGGGCACCGGGGAGCTGTTTTTT | CASSPPYPGTSGGTGELFF
TRBJ1-5 | 13 | - | - | TRBV19 | TGTGCCAGTAGTTCTAGATACTATCAGCCCCAGCATTTT | CASSSRYYQPQHF
TRBJ2-7 | 17 | - | - | TRBV27 | TGTGCCAGCAGTTTCGGTCTCGGCACTTCCAGCTCCTACGAGCAGTACTTC | CASSFGLGTSSSYEQYF
TRBJ1-2 | 16 | - | - | TRBV4-1 | TGCGCCAGCAGCTCCCGAGCCGAGACAGCTAACTATGGCTACACCTTC | CASSSRAETANYGYTF
TRBJ1-1 | 17 | - | - | TRBV7-9 | TGTGCCAGCAGCCATCCATATGGTCACGTGGAGAACACTGAAGCTTTCTTT | CASSHPYGHVENTEAFF
TRBJ2-1 | 15 | - | - | TRBV28 | TGTGCCAGCAGTTTAGGGGGGAGGCCCGACAATGAGCAGTTCTTC | CASSLGGRPDNEQFF
TRBJ2-7 | 14 | TRBD1 | - | TRBV28 | TGTGCCAGCAGTTTAACCGGGACAGCCTACGAGCAGTACTTC | CASSLTGTAYEQYF
TRBJ1-1 | 16 | - | - | TRBV19 | TGTGCCAGTAGTATTGGGACGGGCAGCTTTAACACTGAAGCTTTCTTT | CASSIGTGSFNTEAFF